The entry below gives a single T cell receptor beta chain sequence along with its context. No antigen is known for it. This CDR3 is built from 15 residues. V trimming: 2 bases; J trimming: 3 bases; junction bases outside the gene matches: 5. CDR1 and CDR2 from the germline V gene are SQVTM and ANQGSEA. The source of the sample is a study of beta chain features in type 1 diabetes. Study outcomes and limitations: TCRB repertoires of naive, central memory and Treg cells appeared more similar among patients than among healthy donors.

As every portion of the isolated RNA was reverse transcribed, the sequencing read expressed TCRB transcripts. This table comes from immunoSEQ multiplex PCR, and its TCRdb copy is limited to in-frame clones, with some not included. Seen here are 300,000 to 450,000 clones, about 12% observed once, and the top ten hold around 0.015%. Stem cell-like memory, regulatory, central memory and naive CD4+ cells were sorted via CD45RO/CCR7/CD25/CD127/CD95/CD27. The clonotype was recovered from a man in his late teens or twenties in good health. The chain carries TRBV29-1 and TRBJ2-2, with 8 bases lining up with TRBD2. Sequencing input: naive CD4+ T cells from blood. The chain's CDR3 is CSVEPRGGDTGELFF. CDR3 sequence (DNA): TGCAGCGTTGAACCCCGGGGGGGTGACACCGGGGAGCTGTTTTTT.